The T cell receptor beta chain under discussion was sequenced for a study of CD8+CD57+ T cells in acquired aplastic anemia. At the level of the study: Sorted CD4+ plus CD8+ cells gave DNA averaging 3.2 ug.

Only patients with CD8+CD57+ cell expansion on flow cytometry were chosen for sequencing. The CDR3 has 15 amino acids. V lost 4 bases to trimming and J lost 5 bases, with 17 bases between them. CDR1 is SGHVS and CDR2 is FQNEAQ in the germline V gene. According to the study, genomic DNA was the template for TCR beta VDJ and CDR3 profiling. TCRdb recomputed calls from the reads with MiXCR, one row per CDR3 protein. The sample lists hundreds of thousands of distinct CDR3 sequences, approximately 45% occurring once. The sample comprised sorted CD4+, CD8+, or CD8+CD57+ T cells (not recorded which) from PBMCs. J is TRBJ2-5 and V is TRBV7-8; D is uncertain. The sequence came from a human donor with aplastic anemia. The CDR3 region is CASSWNNLGRETQYF. DNA of the CDR3: TGTGCCAGCAGCTGGAACAACCTCGGGCGGGAGACCCAGTACTTC.